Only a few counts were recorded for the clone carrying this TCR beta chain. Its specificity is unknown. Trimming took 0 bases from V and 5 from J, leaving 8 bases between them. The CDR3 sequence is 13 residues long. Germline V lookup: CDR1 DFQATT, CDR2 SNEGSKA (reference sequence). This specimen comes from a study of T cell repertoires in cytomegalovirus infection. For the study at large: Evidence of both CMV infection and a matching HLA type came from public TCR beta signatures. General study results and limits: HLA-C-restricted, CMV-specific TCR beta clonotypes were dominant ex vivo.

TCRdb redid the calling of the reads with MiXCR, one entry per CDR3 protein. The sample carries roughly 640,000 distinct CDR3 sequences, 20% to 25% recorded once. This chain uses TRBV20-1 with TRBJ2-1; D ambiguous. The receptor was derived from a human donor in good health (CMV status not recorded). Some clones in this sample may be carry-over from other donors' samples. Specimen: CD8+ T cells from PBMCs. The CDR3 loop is CSARDQVDNEQFF. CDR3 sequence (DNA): TGCAGTGCTAGAGATCAGGTAGACAATGAGCAGTTCTTC.